The 18 T cell receptor beta chains given below trace back to one sample, sequenced in a study of beta chain features in type 1 diabetes. The study reverse transcribed the entire isolated RNA, so it sequenced expressed TCRB transcripts. This table comes from immunoSEQ multiplex PCR, and its TCRdb copy is limited to in-frame clones, with some not included. The sample carries a few hundred thousand clones, over 25% recorded once. Sequencing used naive CD4+ T cells from blood. The receptors shown here come from a man between 18 and 35 years old in good health.

The chain is built from TRBV30 and TRBJ1-4; D unresolved. Trimming took 5 bases from V and 4 from J, leaving 11 bases between them. The CDR3 has 13 residues. Germline values: CDR1 GTSNPN, CDR2 SVGIG (reference sequence). The CDR3 sequence: CAWGVVSNEKLFF. The CDR3 nucleotides read TGTGCCTGGGGGGTCGTCAGTAATGAAAAACTGTTTTTT.

Turning to this clone: This specimen includes other DNA sequences encoding the same CDR3. This chain connects TRBV28 to TRBJ2-5; D ambiguous. This CDR3 contains 11 residues. Looked up from germline, CDR1 is MDHEN and CDR2 is SYDVKM. Trimming cost V 2 bases and J 7 bases, with 5 bases left between them. In nucleotides, the CDR3 is TGTGCCAGCAGTTTACGCGGGACCCAGTACTTC. Its translation: CASSLRGTQYF.

The chain couples TRBV5-4 to TRBJ2-7, with D perhaps TRBD2 (7 bases). The CDR3 extends over 16 amino acids. Germline-derived CDR1 and CDR2 are SGHNT and YYREEE (reference sequence). V dropped 3 bases and J dropped 2 bases, with 18 bases sitting between them. The CDR3 DNA follows: TGTGCCAGCAGCTCGGGGGGCGGGACCCGGGCCTACGAGCAGTACTTC. This sequence encodes CASSSGGGTRAYEQYF. Supplemented by reference TRBV5-4 and TRBJ2-7, the full variable domain reads ETGVTQSPTHLIKTRGQQVTLRCSSQSGHNTVSWYQQALGQGPQFIFQYYREEENGRGNFPPRFSGLQFPNYSSELNVNALELDDSALYLCASSSGGGTRAYEQYFGPGTRLTVT.

The CDR3 sequence is CSVRMTERGTGMADTQYF. The CDR3 DNA reads TGCAGCGTGCGTATGACAGAGCGAGGGACAGGGATGGCAGATACGCAGTATTTT. This sequence joins TRBV29-1 and TRBJ2-3; 9 nucleotides align to TRBD1. J gave up 4 bases and V 6 bases, and 20 bases lay outside the gene matches. The CDR3 runs 18 residues. CDR1 SQVTM and CDR2 ANQGSEA come from the germline V gene.

This chain joins TRBV4-3 and TRBJ2-5; D is perhaps TRBD1 or TRBD2 (6 bases each). Per germline, CDR1 LGHNA and CDR2 YSLEER. Trimming removed 1 base from V and 7 bases from J, with 10 bases in between. CDR3 length: 13 amino acids. The CDR3 region is CASSQVRGVTQYF. The CDR3 nucleotides read TGCGCCAGCAGCCAAGTTAGGGGGGTGACCCAGTACTTC.

This clone was picked up a small number of times. This chain connects TRBV18 to TRBJ2-7, with TRBD2 identical over 8 bases. Germline V gene sequence: CDR1 KGHSH, CDR2 LQKENI. After removal of 4 bases from V and 2 bases from J, the junction contained 7 bases not matched to a gene. The CDR3 totals 15 residues. CDR3 bases: TGTGCCAGCTCACGCGCGGGAGGCGTCGCCTACGAGCAGTACTTC. Translating it yields CASSRAGGVAYEQYF.

The V gene is TRBV30, the J gene TRBJ1-1; D remains ambiguous. The CDR3 has 13 amino acids. The V end was cut by 0 bases, the J end by 8 bases, with 13 bases between. Germline CDR1 GTSNPN, CDR2 SVGIG (reference sequence). The CDR3 nucleotides read TGTGCCTGGAGTGTCCGAGGTCGGGAGGAAGCTTTCTTT. This encodes CAWSVRGREEAFF.

The genes are TRBV11-2 and TRBJ2-7; 7 positions agree with TRBD2. The CDR3 spans 15 residues. Trimming at V came to 3 bases and at J to 4 bases, leaving 9 bases not matched to a gene. The germline CDR1 and CDR2 sequences are SGHAT and FQNNGV. The CDR3 DNA follows: TGTGCCAGCAGCTTGAGCGGGACGGATGCGTACGAGCAGTACTTC. Its protein product is CASSLSGTDAYEQYF.

This clone was seen more than once but under ten times. This rearrangement joins TRBV28 to TRBJ2-7, with D perhaps TRBD1 (5 bases). Deletions cut 5 bases from V and 11 bases from J, with 13 bases between. Looked up from germline, CDR1 is MDHEN and CDR2 is SYDVKM. The CDR3 has 11 amino acids. In nucleotides, the CDR3 is TGTGCCAGCAGTACCAGGGCTGAGGAGTACTTC. Its translation is CASSTRAEEYF.

This clone was counted only a few times. The same CDR3 arises from other DNA sequences in this sample as well. The V and J genes are TRBV30 and TRBJ1-5; D perhaps matches TRBD1 (5 bases). Germline CDR1 and CDR2: GTSNPN and SVGIG (reference sequence). This CDR3 has 13 residues. Trimming removed 1 base from V and 4 bases from J, with 8 bases in between. CDR3 nucleotide sequence: TGTGCCTGGAGTGGCCGGGGGAATCAGCCCCAGCATTTT. It yields the protein CAWSGRGNQPQHF.

The chain combines TRBV28 with TRBJ1-2; TRBD1 aligns across 10 bases. CDR1 is MDHEN and CDR2 is SYDVKM in the germline V gene. With V trimmed by 9 bases and J by 4 bases, 8 bases remained unmatched. The CDR3 consists of 14 residues. The CDR3 DNA is TGTGCCAGTACCGGGACAGGGGTACTCTATGGCTACACCTTC. Translation: CASTGTGVLYGYTF.

This clone was counted only a few times. The gene calls are TRBV6-5 and TRBJ2-3, with a weak D call TRBD2 (6 bases). The germline CDR1 and CDR2 sequences are MNHEY and SVGAGI. The CDR3 covers 13 residues. The V gene lost 6 bases and the J gene lost 2 bases, with 9 bases spanning the gap. CDR3 bases: TGTGCCAGCAGCCGCGGGGACACAGATACGCAGTATTTT. Amino acid sequence: CASSRGDTDTQYF.

This clone turned up a few times. The genes are TRBV7-3 and TRBJ2-1, with D hard to call. Trimming shortened V by 2 bases and J by 3 bases, and 5 bases separated the two germline ends. Germline V lookup: CDR1 SGHTA, CDR2 FQGTGA. The CDR3 length is 13 residues. The CDR3 DNA sequence: TGTGCCAGCAGCTTATCCCTCTACAATGAGCAGTTCTTC. This encodes CASSLSLYNEQFF.

CDR3 in DNA: TGCAGCACCCAGAGCGGGTCCTACGAGCAGTACTTC. Its protein is CSTQSGSYEQYF. The chain couples TRBV29-1 to TRBJ2-7; possible D gene TRBD2, 6 bases. The CDR3 loop spans 12 amino acids. V shed 8 bases and J shed 1 base, with 12 bases lying between them. The germline CDR1 and CDR2 sequences are SQVTM and ANQGSEA.

The V gene is TRBV9, the J gene TRBJ2-3; tentatively, D is TRBD2 (6 bases). The CDR3 consists of 14 residues. CDR1 and CDR2 from the germline V gene are SGDLS and YYNGEE. Trimming shortened V by 7 bases and J by 2 bases, and 14 bases separated the two germline ends. CDR3 residues: CASGGLYFTDTQYF. The CDR3 bases are TGTGCCAGCGGAGGGCTATACTTCACAGATACGCAGTATTTT.

This clone was seen more than once but under ten times. J is TRBJ1-3 and V is TRBV29-1, with 9 bases that match TRBD1. Germline CDR1 SQVTM, CDR2 ANQGSEA. The ends lost 6 bases at V and 3 bases at J; junction bases unmatched: 6. The CDR3 length is 14 residues. CDR3 coding DNA: TGCAGCGTGGAACAGGGGGCATTTGGAAACACCATATATTTT. Amino acids: CSVEQGAFGNTIYF.

Comments on this clone: The identical CDR3 is also encoded by other nucleotide sequences in the sample. The gene calls are TRBV14 and TRBJ1-1; no firm D call. Trimming left V 2 bases short and J 0 bases short, with 4 bases between. The germline gives CDR1 SGHDN, CDR2 FVKESK. The CDR3 is 13 residues long. The chain's CDR3 is CASSQSLNTEAFF. The CDR3, as DNA: TGTGCCAGCAGCCAAAGTTTGAACACTGAAGCTTTCTTT.

There are a few counts of this clone. The chain uses TRBV5-6 and TRBJ2-3; no definite D call. This CDR3 region has 13 residues. V lost 2 bases to trimming and J lost 3 bases, with 7 bases between them. Germline assignment: CDR1 SGHDT and CDR2 YYEEEE. The CDR3 DNA is TGTGCCAGCAGCTTCATTACTACAGATACGCAGTATTTT. Translation: CASSFITTDTQYF.